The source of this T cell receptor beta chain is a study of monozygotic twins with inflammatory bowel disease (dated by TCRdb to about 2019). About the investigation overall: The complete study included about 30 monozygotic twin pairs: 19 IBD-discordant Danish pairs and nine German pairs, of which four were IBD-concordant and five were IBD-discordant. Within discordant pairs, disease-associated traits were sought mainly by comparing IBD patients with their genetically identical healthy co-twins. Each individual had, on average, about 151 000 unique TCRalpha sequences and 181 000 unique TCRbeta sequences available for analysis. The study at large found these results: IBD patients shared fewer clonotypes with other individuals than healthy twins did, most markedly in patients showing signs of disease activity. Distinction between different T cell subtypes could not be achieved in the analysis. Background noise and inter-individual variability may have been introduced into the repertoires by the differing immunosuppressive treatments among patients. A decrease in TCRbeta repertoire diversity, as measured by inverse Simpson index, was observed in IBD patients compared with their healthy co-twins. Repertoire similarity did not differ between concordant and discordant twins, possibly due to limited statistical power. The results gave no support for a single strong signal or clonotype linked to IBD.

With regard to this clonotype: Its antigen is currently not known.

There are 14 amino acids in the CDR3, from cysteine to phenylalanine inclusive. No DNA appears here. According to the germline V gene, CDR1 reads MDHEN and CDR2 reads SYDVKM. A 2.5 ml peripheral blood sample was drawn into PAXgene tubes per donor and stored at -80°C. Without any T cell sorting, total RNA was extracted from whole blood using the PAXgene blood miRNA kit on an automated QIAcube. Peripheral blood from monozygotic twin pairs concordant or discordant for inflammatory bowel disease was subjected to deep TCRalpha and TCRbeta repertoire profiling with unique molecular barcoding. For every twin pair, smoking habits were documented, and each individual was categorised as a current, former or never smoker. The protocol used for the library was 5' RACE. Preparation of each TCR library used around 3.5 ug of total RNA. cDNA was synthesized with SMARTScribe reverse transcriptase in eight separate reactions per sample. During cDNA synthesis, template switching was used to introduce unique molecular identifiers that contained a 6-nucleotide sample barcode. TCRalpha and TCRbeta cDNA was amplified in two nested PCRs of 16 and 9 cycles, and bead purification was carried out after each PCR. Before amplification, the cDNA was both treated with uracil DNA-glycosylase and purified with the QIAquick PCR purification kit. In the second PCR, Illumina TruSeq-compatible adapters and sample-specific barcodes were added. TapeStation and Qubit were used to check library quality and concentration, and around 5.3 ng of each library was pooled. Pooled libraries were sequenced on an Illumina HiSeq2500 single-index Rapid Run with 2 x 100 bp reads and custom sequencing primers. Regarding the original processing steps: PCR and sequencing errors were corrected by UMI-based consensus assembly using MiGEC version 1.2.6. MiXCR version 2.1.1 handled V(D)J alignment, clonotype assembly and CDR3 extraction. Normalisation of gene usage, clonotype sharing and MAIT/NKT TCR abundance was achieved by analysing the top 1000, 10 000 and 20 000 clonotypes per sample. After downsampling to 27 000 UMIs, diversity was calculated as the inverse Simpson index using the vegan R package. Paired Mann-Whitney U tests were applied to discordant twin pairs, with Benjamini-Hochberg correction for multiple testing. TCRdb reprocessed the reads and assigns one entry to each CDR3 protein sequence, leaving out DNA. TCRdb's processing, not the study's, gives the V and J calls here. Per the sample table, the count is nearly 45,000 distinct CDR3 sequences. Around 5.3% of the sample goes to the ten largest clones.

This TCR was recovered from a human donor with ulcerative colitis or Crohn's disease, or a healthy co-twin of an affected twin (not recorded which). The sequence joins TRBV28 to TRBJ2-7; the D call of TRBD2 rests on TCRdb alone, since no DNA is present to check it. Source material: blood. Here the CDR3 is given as CASRTLAGEYEQYF.